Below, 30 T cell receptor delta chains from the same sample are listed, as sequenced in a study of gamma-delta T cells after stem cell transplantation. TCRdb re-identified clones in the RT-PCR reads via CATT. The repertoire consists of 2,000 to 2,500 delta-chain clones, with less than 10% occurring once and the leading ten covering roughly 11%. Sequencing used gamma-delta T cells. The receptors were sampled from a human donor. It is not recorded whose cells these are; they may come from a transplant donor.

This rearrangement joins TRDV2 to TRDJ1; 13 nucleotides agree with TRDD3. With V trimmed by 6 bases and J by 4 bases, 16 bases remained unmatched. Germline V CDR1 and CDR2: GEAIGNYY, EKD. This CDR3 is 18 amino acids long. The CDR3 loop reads CACSVLGDTTSGVDKLIF. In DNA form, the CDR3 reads TGTGCCTGTAGTGTACTGGGGGATACGACTAGTGGGGTCGATAAACTCATCTTT.

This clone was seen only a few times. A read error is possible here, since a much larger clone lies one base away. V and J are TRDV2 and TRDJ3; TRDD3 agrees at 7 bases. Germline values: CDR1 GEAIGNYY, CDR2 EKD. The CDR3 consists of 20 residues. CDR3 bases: TGTGCCTGTGACACCGTGGCTGGGGGGTACAGCTCCTGTGACACCCGACAGATGTTTTTC. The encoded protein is CACDTVAGGYSSCDTRQMFF.

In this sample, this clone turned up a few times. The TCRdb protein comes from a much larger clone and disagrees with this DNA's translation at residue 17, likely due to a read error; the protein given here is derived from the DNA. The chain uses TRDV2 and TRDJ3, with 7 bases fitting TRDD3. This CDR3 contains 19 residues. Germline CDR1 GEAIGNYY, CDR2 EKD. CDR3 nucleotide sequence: TGTGCCTGTGACACGGCTGGGGGTTCGAGCTCCTGGGACACCCGACAGCTGTTTTTC. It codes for CACDTAGGSSSWDTRQLFF.

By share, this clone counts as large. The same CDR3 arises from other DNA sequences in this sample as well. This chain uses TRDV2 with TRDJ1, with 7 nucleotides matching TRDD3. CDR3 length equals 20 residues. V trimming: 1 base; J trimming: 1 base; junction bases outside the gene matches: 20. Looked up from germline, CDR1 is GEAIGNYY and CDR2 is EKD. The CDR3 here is CACDTMLGERSMLITDKLIF. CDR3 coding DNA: TGTGCCTGTGACACAATGTTGGGGGAACGATCGATGCTAATCACCGATAAACTCATCTTT.

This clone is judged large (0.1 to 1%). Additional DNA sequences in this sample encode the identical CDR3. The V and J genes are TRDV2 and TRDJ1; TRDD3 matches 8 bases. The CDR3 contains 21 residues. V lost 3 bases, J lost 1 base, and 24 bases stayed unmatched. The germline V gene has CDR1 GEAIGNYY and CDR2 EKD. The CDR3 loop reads CACDLVGSTGGPALSTDKLIF. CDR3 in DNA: TGTGCCTGTGACCTCGTCGGGTCCACTGGGGGGCCGGCCCTAAGCACCGATAAACTCATCTTT.

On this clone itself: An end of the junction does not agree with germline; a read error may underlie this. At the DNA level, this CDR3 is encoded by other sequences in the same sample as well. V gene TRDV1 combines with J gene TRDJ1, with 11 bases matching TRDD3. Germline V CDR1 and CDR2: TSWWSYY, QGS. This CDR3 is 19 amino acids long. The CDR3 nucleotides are TGCGCTCTTTCCTACCCCTTCTGGGGGATACACTTGAGCGACGATAAACTCATCTTT. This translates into CALSYPFWGIHLSDDKLIF.

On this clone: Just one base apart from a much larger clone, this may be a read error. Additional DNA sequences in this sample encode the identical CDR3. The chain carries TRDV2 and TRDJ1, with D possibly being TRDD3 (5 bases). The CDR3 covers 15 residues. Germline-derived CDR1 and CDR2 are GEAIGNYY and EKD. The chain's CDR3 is CACESLLADTDKLIF. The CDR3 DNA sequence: TGCGCCTGTGAATCCTTACTGGCCGACACCGATAAACTCATCTTT.

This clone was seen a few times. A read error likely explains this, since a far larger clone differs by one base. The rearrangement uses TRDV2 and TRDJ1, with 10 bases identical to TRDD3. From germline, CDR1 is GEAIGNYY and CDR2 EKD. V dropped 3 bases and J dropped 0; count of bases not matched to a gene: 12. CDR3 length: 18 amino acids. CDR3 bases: TGTGCCTGTGACCCCGTACTGGGGGATGCGCCGTACACCGATAAACTCATCTTT. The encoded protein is CACDPVLGDAPYTDKLIF.

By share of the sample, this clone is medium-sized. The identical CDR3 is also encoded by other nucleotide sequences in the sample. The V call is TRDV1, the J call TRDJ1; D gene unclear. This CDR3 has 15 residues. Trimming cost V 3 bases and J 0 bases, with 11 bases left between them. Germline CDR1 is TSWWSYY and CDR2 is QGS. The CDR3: CALGDSAGYTDKLIF. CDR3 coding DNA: TGTGCTCTTGGGGACTCGGCAGGGTACACCGATAAACTCATCTTT.

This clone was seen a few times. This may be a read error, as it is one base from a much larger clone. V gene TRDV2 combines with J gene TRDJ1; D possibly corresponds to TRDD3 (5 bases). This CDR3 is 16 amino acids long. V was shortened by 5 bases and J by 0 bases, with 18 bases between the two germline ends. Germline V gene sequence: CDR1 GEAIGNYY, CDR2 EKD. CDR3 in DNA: TGTGCCTGTGTCCCTTTGGTGGCGGGATACACCGATAAACTCATCTTT. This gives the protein CACVPLVAGYTDKLIF.

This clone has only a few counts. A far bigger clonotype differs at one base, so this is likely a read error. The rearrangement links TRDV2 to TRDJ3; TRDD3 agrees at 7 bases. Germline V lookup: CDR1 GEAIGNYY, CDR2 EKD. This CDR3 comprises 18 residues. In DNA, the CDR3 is TGTGCCTGTAACACCGGGGGATCGAGCTCCTGGGACACCCGACAGATGTTTTTC. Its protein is CACNTGGSSSWDTRQMFF.

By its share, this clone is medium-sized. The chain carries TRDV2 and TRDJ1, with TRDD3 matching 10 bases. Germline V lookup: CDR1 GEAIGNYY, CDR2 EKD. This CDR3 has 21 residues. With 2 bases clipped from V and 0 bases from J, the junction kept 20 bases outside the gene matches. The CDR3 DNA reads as TGTGCCTGTGACAACCTTCCTCTGGGGGATAAGGAGAGGGGTTACACCGATAAACTCATCTTT. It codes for CACDNLPLGDKERGYTDKLIF.

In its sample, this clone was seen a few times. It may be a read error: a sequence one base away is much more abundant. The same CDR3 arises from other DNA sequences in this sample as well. The CDR3 loop reads CACDAVEPSLGDTRTDKLIF. The CDR3 DNA sequence: TGTGCCTGTGACGCCGTTGAGCCCTCGCTGGGGGATACGAGGACCGATAAACTCATCTTT. The chain joins TRDV2 to TRDJ1, with 12 bases that match TRDD3. CDR1 and CDR2 from the germline V gene are GEAIGNYY and EKD. The CDR3 contains 20 residues. V was pared by 3 bases and J by 2 bases, with 18 bases of the junction left unmatched.

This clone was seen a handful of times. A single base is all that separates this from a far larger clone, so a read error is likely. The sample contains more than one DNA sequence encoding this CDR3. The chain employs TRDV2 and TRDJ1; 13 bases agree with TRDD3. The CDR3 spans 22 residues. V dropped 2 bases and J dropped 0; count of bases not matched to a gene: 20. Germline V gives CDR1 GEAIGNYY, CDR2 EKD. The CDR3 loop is CACDKMKLGDTEVSLYTDKLIF. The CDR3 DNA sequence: TGTGCCTGTGACAAGATGAAACTGGGGGATACGGAGGTCTCCCTGTACACCGATAAACTCATCTTT.

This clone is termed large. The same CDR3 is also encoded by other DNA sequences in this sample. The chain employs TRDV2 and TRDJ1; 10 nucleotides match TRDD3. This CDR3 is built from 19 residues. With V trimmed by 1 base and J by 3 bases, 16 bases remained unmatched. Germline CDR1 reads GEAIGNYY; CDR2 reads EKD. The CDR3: CACDTVGSTKGDTADKLIF. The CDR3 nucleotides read TGTGCCTGTGACACAGTAGGGTCCACAAAGGGGGATACGGCCGATAAACTCATCTTT.

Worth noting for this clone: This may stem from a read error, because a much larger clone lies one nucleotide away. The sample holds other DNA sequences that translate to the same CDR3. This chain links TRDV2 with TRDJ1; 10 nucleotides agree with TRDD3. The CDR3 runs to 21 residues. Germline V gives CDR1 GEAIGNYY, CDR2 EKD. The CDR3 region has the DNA TGTGCATGTGACACCGTACGACTGGGGGATTTCTCCAGTAAGTACACCGATAAACTCATCTTT. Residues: CACDTVRLGDFSSKYTDKLIF.

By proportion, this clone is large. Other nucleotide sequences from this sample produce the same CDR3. CDR3 region: CACDTVGGQGDTVSDKLIF. Written as DNA, the CDR3 is TGTGCCTGTGACACCGTGGGGGGCCAGGGGGATACGGTGTCCGATAAACTCATCTTT. The chain has TRDV2 and TRDJ1; 10 bases fit TRDD3. CDR1 GEAIGNYY and CDR2 EKD come from the germline V gene. Trimming at V came to 0 bases and at J to 3 bases, leaving 15 bases not matched to a gene. The CDR3 runs 19 residues.

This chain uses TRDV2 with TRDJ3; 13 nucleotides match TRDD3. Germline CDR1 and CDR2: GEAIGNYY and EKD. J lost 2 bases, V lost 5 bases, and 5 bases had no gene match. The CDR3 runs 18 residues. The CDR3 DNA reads TGTGCCTGTGTCGCACTGGGGGATACGCCCTGGGACACCCGACAGATGTTTTTC. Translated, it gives CACVALGDTPWDTRQMFF.

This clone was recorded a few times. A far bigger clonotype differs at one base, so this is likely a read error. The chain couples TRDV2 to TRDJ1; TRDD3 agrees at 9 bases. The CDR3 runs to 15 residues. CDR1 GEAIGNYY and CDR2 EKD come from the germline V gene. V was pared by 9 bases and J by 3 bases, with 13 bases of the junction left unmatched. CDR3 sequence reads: CAPVILGDPPDKLIF. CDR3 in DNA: TGTGCCCCCGTAATTCTGGGGGATCCCCCCGATAAACTCATCTTT.

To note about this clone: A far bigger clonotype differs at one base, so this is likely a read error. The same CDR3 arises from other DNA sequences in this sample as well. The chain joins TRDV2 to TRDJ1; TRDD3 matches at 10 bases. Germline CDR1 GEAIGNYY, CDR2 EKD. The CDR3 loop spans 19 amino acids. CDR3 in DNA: TGTGCCTGCGACACAGTAGGGTCCACAAAGGGGGATACGGCCGATAAACTCATCTTT. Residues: CACDTVGSTKGDTADKLIF.

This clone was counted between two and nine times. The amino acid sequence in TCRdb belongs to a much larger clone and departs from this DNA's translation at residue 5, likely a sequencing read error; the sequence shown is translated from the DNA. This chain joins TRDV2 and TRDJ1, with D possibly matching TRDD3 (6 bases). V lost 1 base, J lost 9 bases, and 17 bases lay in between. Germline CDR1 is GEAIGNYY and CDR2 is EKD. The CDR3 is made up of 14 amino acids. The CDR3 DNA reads TGTGCCTGTGACACTACTGGGCCTCCCTCGGAACTCATCTTT. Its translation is CACDTTGPPSELIF.

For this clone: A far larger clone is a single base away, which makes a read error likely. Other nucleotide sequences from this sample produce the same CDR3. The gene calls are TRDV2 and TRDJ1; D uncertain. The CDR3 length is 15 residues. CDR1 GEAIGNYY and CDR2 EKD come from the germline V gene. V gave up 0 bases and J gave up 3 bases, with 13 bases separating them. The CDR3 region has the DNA TGTGCCTGTGACACCGTGGGAATAATGGCCGATAAACTCATCTTT. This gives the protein CACDTVGIMADKLIF.

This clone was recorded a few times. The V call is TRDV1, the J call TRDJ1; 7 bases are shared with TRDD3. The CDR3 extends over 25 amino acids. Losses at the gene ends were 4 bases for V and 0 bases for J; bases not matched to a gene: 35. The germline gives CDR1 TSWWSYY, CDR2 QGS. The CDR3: CALGALERPSGGLWRTTRYTDKLIF. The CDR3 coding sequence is TGTGCTCTTGGGGCACTGGAGAGACCCTCGGGGGGATTGTGGCGAACTACCCGGTACACCGATAAACTCATCTTT.

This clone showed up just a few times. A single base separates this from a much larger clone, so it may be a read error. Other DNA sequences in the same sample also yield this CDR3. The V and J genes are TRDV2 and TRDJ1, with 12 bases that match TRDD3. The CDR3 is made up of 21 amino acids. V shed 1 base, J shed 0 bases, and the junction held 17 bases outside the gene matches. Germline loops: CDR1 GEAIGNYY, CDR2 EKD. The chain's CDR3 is CACDTLPTLGDTGPYTDKLIF. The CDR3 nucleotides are TGTGCCTGTGACACTCTCCCTACCCTGGGGGATACGGGACCCTACACCGATAAACTCATCTTT.

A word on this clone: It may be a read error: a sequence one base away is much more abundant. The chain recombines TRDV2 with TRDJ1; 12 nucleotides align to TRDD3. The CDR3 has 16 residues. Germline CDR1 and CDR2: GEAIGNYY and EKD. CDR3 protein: CACDTAELGDTGKLIF. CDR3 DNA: TGTGCCTGTGACACCGCAGAACTGGGGGATACCGGTAAACTCATCTTT.

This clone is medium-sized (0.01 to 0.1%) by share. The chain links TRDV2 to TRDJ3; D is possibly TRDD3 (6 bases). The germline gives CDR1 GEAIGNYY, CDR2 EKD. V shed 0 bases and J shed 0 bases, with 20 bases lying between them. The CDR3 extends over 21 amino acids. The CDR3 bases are TGTGCCTGTGACACCACGGGGATGGGGGCTATAATCTCCTGGGACACCCGACAGATGTTTTTC. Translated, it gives CACDTTGMGAIISWDTRQMFF.

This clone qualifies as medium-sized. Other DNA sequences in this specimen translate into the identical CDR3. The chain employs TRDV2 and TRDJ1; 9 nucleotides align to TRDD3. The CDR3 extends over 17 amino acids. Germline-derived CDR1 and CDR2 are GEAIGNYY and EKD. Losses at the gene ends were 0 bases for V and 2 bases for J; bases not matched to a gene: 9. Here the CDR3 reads CACDTLLDLGDTDKLIF. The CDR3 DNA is TGTGCCTGTGACACCCTACTGGATCTGGGGGATACCGATAAACTCATCTTT.

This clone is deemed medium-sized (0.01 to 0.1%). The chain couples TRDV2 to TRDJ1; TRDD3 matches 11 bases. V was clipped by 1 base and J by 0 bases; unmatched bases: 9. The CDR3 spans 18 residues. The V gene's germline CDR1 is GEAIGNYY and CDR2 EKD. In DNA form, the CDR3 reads TGTGCCTGTGACACTCTTATGGGGGATACGAGGGACACCGATAAACTCATCTTT. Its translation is CACDTLMGDTRDTDKLIF.

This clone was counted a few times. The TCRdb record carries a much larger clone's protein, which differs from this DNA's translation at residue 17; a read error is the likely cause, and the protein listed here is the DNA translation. CDR3 residues: CACDGGWGMQSWDTRQVFF. CDR3 sequence (DNA): TGTGCCTGTGACGGGGGCTGGGGGATGCAATCCTGGGACACCCGACAGGTGTTTTTC. V and J are TRDV2 and TRDJ3; TRDD3 agrees at 9 bases. The CDR3 is made up of 19 amino acids. CDR1 and CDR2 (germline): GEAIGNYY, EKD.

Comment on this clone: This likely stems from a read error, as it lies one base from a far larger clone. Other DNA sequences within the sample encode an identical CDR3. The CDR3 coding sequence is TGTGCCTGTGACACTCTGGGGGGCGGAGGCGACACCGATAAACTCATCTTT. Translating gives CACDTLGGGGDTDKLIF. The chain recombines TRDV2 with TRDJ1, with 7 bases fitting TRDD3. The CDR3 is 17 amino acids. Per the germline V gene, CDR1 is GEAIGNYY and CDR2 is EKD. V gave up 1 base and J gave up 0 bases; unmatched junction bases: 10.